Listed here are 3 T cell receptor beta chains from one sample, sequenced in a study of cytotoxic CD8 clonotypes in ibrutinib-treated CLL. Produced via immunoSEQ multiplex PCR; TCRdb's table is partial and in-frame only. Among more than 35,000 clones listed, about 70% were seen once. Specimen: PBMCs, collected at disease progression, from a patient treated with ibrutinib. All receptors come from a human donor with chronic lymphocytic leukemia.

This clone was seen once. This chain connects TRBV6-4 to TRBJ2-3; 7 bases fit TRBD2. Unmatched junction bases numbered 3, after V lost 4 bases and J lost 2 bases. In germline, CDR1 is MRHNA, CDR2 SNTAGT. CDR3 size: 14 residues. For the CDR3, the DNA is TGTGCCAGCAGTGGGCGGGGGTACACAGATACGCAGTATTTT. Amino acids: CASSGRGYTDTQYF.

This chain connects TRBV11-3 to TRBJ2-2; a possible D gene is TRBD2 (5 bases). Germline-derived CDR1 and CDR2 are SGHNT and YENEEA. V dropped 8 bases and J dropped 4 bases, with 23 bases sitting between them. The CDR3 has 17 residues. The CDR3 loop reads CASGVAQGGSATGELFF. The DNA of the CDR3 is TGTGCCAGCGGCGTGGCCCAAGGCGGGTCAGCCACCGGGGAGCTGTTTTTT.

J is TRBJ2-3 and V is TRBV7-8, with a weak D call TRBD2 (5 bases). This CDR3 comprises 13 residues. The V end was cut by 11 bases, the J end by 4 bases, with 16 bases between. CDR1 is SGHVS, CDR2 FQNEAQ, per germline. The CDR3 reads CAHAPVGADTQYF. The CDR3 coding sequence is TGTGCCCATGCCCCGGTGGGAGCAGATACGCAGTATTTT.